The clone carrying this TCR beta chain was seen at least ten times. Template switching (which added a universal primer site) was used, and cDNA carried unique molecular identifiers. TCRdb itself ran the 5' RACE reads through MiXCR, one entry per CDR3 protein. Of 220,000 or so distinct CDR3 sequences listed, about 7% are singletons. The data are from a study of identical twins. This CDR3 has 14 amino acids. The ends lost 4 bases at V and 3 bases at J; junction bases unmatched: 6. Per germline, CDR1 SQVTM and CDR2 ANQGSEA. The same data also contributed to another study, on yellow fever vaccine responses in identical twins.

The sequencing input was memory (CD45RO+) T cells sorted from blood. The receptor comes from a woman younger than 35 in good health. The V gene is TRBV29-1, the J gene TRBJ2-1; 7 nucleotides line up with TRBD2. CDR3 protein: CSVVGEGRYNEQFF. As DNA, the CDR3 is TGCAGCGTTGTGGGGGAGGGCCGCTACAATGAGCAGTTCTTC.